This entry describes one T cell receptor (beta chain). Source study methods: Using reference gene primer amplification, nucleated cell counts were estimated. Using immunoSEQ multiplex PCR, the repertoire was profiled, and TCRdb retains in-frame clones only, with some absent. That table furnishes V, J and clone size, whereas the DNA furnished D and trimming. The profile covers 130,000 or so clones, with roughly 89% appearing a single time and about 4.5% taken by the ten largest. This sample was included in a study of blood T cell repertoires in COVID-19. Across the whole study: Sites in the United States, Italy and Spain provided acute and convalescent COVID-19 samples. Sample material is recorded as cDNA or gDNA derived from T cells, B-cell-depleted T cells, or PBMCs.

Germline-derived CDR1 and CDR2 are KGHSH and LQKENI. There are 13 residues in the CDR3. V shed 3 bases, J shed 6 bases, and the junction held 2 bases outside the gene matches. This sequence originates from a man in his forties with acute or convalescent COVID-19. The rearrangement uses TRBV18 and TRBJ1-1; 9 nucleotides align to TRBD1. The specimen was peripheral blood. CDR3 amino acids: CASSPTGGAEAFF. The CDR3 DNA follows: TGTGCCAGCTCACCGACAGGGGGAGCTGAAGCTTTCTTT.